A selection of T cell receptor beta chains follows, all from one sample in a study of blood T cell repertoires in COVID-19. Sequencing was performed with immunoSEQ multiplex PCR; in TCRdb, only in-frame clones are kept and a portion is missing. The table lists 90,000 to 130,000 clones, 60% to 85% of them singletons, with about 1.8% in the top ten. Sequencing was performed on peripheral blood. The receptors come from a woman aged 40 to 55 with acute or convalescent COVID-19. Both conserved end residues are part of each CDR3. The order of the fields is J gene, clone size, V gene, CDR3 protein. A row's size may be missing; if present it is once, few, many or a size class.

>TRBJ1-5|NA|TRBV12-5
CASGLTTGQPQHF
>TRBJ1-1|NA|TRBV7-9
CASSPSSTLEAFF
>TRBJ2-1|NA|TRBV4-1
CASSQEEVSKNEQFF
>TRBJ1-2|NA|TRBV30
CAWKYKDRDQYGYTF
>TRBJ1-6|NA|TRBV7-9
CASSPETGGRSPLHF
>TRBJ2-1|NA|TRBV7-3
CASSSQGQGVDEQFF
>TRBJ1-1|NA|TRBV6-6
CASTRQNTEAFF
>TRBJ2-5|NA|TRBV6-6
CASSYEGPEGETQYF
>TRBJ2-3|once|TRBV9
CASSVEGGLADTQYF
>TRBJ1-1|NA|TRBV11-2
CASSLGDRRTEAFF
>TRBJ1-2|NA|TRBV28
CASSLGMPGQGSYTF
>TRBJ2-5|NA|TRBV3-1/TRBV3-2
CASSPLTGQETQYF
>TRBJ2-7|NA|TRBV12-3/TRBV12-4
CASSLGPTYEQYF
>TRBJ2-7|NA|TRBV28
CASIPEAGNLYEQYF
>TRBJ2-5|few|TRBV9
CASSFSGGGNAETQYF
>TRBJ2-4|NA|TRBV11-2
CASSSRTGSVAKNIQYF